The sequence of this T cell receptor beta chain was determined in a study of spatial heterogeneity in lung cancer. Points from the study as a whole: Higher tumor mutation counts went along with higher counts of expanded intratumoral alpha and beta TCRs.

Time point in this sample: sample taken at primary tumor resection. This clonotype occurred many times. What it binds is unknown. Every molecule of TCR cDNA had its own unique molecular identifier. TCRdb itself ran the 5' RACE reads through MiXCR, one entry per CDR3 protein. This sample has approximately 2,000 distinct CDR3 sequences, with approximately 9% found just once. This sequence was found in a female donor with early-stage non-small cell lung cancer. Sample: lung tumor tissue, taken at surgery.

CDR3 in DNA: TGTGCCAGCAGTTACTCGACACATACCAATTCACCCCTCCACTTT. As protein: CASSYSTHTNSPLHF. The chain links TRBV6-2 or TRBV6-3 to TRBJ1-6, with unresolved D. Germline values: CDR1 MNHEY, CDR2 SVGEGT. The CDR3 length is 15 residues. V was trimmed by 0 bases and J by 7 bases, leaving 10 bases between them.